The 3 T cell receptor beta chains in this list originate from one sample, sequenced in a study of identifying expanded T cells in peripheral blood. Assay: immunoSEQ multiplex PCR; the TCRdb copy retains only in-frame clones and omits some. The sample consists of more than 50,000 clones, around 86% of them appearing once. The sequencing sample was made of blood. The receptors here all came from a person between 18 and 69 years old in good health.

The chain uses TRBV6-6 and TRBJ1-2; TRBD1 matches at 8 bases. V was clipped by 6 bases and J by 7 bases; unmatched bases: 7. In germline, CDR1 is MNHNY, CDR2 SVGAGI (reference sequence). This CDR3 has 13 amino acids. This CDR3 reads CASSWTGIGGYTF. The CDR3 DNA reads TGTGCCAGCAGCTGGACAGGGATCGGTGGCTACACCTTC.

The chain joins TRBV4-2 to TRBJ2-2; no firm D call. Trimming took 0 bases from V and 1 from J, leaving 3 bases between them. Germline CDR1 and CDR2: LGHNA and YNFKEQ. The CDR3 runs to 14 residues. The CDR3 here is CASSQEENTGELFF. The CDR3 nucleotides read TGTGCCAGCAGCCAAGAGGAGAACACCGGGGAGCTGTTTTTT.

V and J are TRBV4-2 and TRBJ2-7; the D gene is possibly TRBD1 (5 bases). V was cut by 0 bases and J by 3 bases, with 9 bases left in between. The CDR3 covers 14 residues. CDR1 is LGHNA, CDR2 YNFKEQ, per germline. The CDR3, as DNA: TGTGCCAGCAGCCAAGAAGACGGACACTACGAGCAGTACTTC. Amino acids: CASSQEDGHYEQYF.